This TCR beta chain appears in the sequencing data of a study of T cell repertoires in cytomegalovirus infection. On the study more broadly: Used in the study were CMV epitopes, some recently identified and HLA-C-restricted, others well-studied and HLA-B-restricted. A matching HLA type, together with CMV infection, was signaled by public TCR beta signatures. Study findings and constraints: Public TCR beta family frequency separated CMV-and-HLA carriers, including in an independent cohort. HLA-C-restricted, CMV-specific TCR beta clonotypes were dominant ex vivo.

Worth noting for this clonotype: No antigen is known for it.

Trimming left V 7 bases short and J 8 bases short, with 23 bases between. CDR1 and CDR2 from the germline V gene are SGHVS and FNYEAQ. This CDR3 spans 15 amino acids. TCRdb re-called the reads through MiXCR, storing one row per CDR3 protein. Here the sample spans 700,000 to 900,000 distinct CDR3 sequences, almost 30% being singletons. The sample was cultured CD8+ T cells from PBMCs, taken from culture after CMV antigen stimulation. This chain joins TRBV7-6 and TRBJ1-2; D perhaps matches TRBD1 (6 bases). This TCR was recovered from a human donor in good health (CMV status not recorded). Some clones in this sample may be carry-over from other donors' samples. Written as DNA, the CDR3 is TGTGCCAGCATTGGGCAGGGGAACCTCTTTGGGGGCTACACCTTC. As protein: CASIGQGNLFGGYTF.